The 27 T cell receptor beta chains reported below all come from one sample, sequenced in a study of Graves' ophthalmopathy and Graves' hyperthyroidism. RNA transcripts yielded amplified TCR beta CDR3 regions. Second-round multiplex PCR came after first-round RT-PCR with HTBI primers. TCRdb reprocessed the multiplex PCR reads with MiXCR, giving one entry per CDR3 protein. The table includes some 160,000 distinct CDR3 sequences, under 45% detected once. Sequenced sample: peripheral blood. Receptors originate from a man younger than 40 with Graves' ophthalmopathy.

The table lists this clonotype with many counts. J is TRBJ2-7 and V is TRBV20-1; D might be TRBD2 (7 bases). The V gene's germline CDR1 is DFQATT and CDR2 SNEGSKA (reference sequence). V shed 0 bases and J shed 1 base, with 25 bases lying between them. This CDR3 comprises 19 residues. CDR3 nucleotides: TGCAGTGCTAGAGATCTAAAATTGGGGGGGCTAGCGCCTTCCTACGAGCAGTACTTC. This sequence encodes CSARDLKLGGLAPSYEQYF.

This clonotype was counted ten times or more. The chain couples TRBV19 to TRBJ2-2; D perhaps matches TRBD2 (6 bases). The CDR3 sequence is 15 residues long. The V end lost 4 bases, the J end lost 6 bases, and 15 bases lay between the germline ends. The germline gives CDR1 LNHDA, CDR2 SQIVND (reference sequence). CDR3 bases: TGTGCCAGTAGTAGGGGACGGAGGGGTCCCGGGGAGCTGTTTTTT. Its protein product is CASSRGRRGPGELFF.

The chain links TRBV6-5 to TRBJ2-7, with 7 bases that match TRBD2. The CDR3 sequence is 14 residues long. Unmatched junction bases numbered 8, after V lost 4 bases and J lost 5 bases. CDR1 is MNHEY and CDR2 is SVGAGI in the germline V gene. Here the CDR3 DNA reads TGTGCCAGCAGTTTAATCTTCCGGGGGGACGAGCAGTACTTC. Protein: CASSLIFRGDEQYF.

This clonotype has a count of ten or more. V and J are TRBV5-1 and TRBJ2-5; no definite D call. CDR3 size: 14 residues. Trimming pared 0 bases from V and 4 bases from J, leaving 10 bases between. Germline values: CDR1 SGHRS, CDR2 YFSETQ. DNA for the CDR3: TGCGCCAGCAGCTTGGCCCCGGGTCGAGAGACCCAGTACTTC. It codes for CASSLAPGRETQYF.

Ten or more counts support this clonotype. The chain couples TRBV28 to TRBJ2-2; D might be TRBD1 (6 bases). CDR3 size: 15 residues. The V end was cut by 6 bases, the J end by 4 bases, with 15 bases between. CDR1 MDHEN and CDR2 SYDVKM come from the germline V gene. The CDR3 reads CASSQGHISTGELFF. In DNA form, the CDR3 reads TGTGCCAGCAGCCAGGGACACATCAGCACCGGGGAGCTGTTTTTT.

This clonotype was picked up many times. The genes are TRBV2 and TRBJ2-7, with 8 bases lining up with TRBD1. CDR1 is SNHLY and CDR2 is FYNNEI in the germline V gene. The J segment lost 7 bases and the V segment lost 9 bases, leaving 17 bases of the junction unmatched. The CDR3 length is 15 residues. CDR3 sequence: CASSRQGHILGEQYF. CDR3 nucleotides: TGTGCCAGTTCGAGACAGGGGCATATTCTGGGGGAGCAGTACTTC.

This clonotype was counted many times. The rearrangement uses TRBV30 and TRBJ1-1; tentatively, D is TRBD1 (5 bases). CDR1 is GTSNPN, CDR2 SVGIG, per germline (reference sequence). V was pared by 7 bases and J by 4 bases, with 13 bases between. The CDR3 has 12 amino acids. The CDR3 region is CAYSRGGTEAFF. CDR3 bases: TGTGCCTATTCAAGGGGTGGCACTGAAGCTTTCTTT.

Many counts were recorded for this clonotype. The chain has TRBV7-2 and TRBJ2-5; 10 bases line up with TRBD2. The trim removed 1 base at V and 4 bases at J, leaving 6 bases unmatched. Per the germline V gene, CDR1 is SGHTA and CDR2 is FQGNSA. The CDR3 is made up of 16 amino acids. CDR3 sequence reads: CASSLVGTSVGETQYF. The CDR3 DNA follows: TGTGCCAGCAGCTTAGTAGGGACTAGCGTAGGAGAGACCCAGTACTTC.

The rearrangement links TRBV11-1 to TRBJ2-2; 10 bases match TRBD2. The CDR3 spans 18 residues. Trimming at V came to 9 bases and at J to 1 base, leaving 14 bases not matched to a gene. Germline V gene data show CDR1 as SGHAT and CDR2 as FQDESV (reference sequence). The chain's CDR3 is CASRVTGLATGNTGELFF. CDR3 nucleotide sequence: TGTGCCAGTAGGGTGACGGGACTAGCGACAGGGAACACCGGGGAGCTGTTTTTT.

This clonotype was observed many times. The CDR3 DNA sequence: TGTGCCAGCAGTTCCCTAGCGGGAGGGCCCCCCGGGGAGCTGTTTTTT. The encoded protein is CASSSLAGGPPGELFF. The chain carries TRBV12-3 or TRBV12-4 and TRBJ2-2; TRBD2 matches at 12 bases. V lost 4 bases and J lost 6; bases outside the gene matches: 6. The CDR3 is 16 residues long.

This clonotype was detected ten times or more. The chain is built from TRBV12-3 or TRBV12-4 and TRBJ1-3; D remains unclear. Trimming removed 5 bases at V and 7 bases at J, with 3 bases between. This CDR3 has 10 residues. The CDR3 here is CASSGNTIYF. CDR3 bases: TGTGCCAGCAGTGGGAACACCATATATTTT.

This clonotype came up once. The rearrangement uses TRBV6-1 and TRBJ2-2; TRBD1 matches 9 bases. The CDR3 loop spans 14 amino acids. Trimming removed 8 bases from V and 5 bases from J; junction bases left unmatched: 6. The V gene's germline CDR1 is MNHNS and CDR2 SASEGT. The CDR3 region has the DNA TGTGCCAGCGGACGACAGGGGGGGACCGGGGAGCTGTTTTTT. As protein: CASGRQGGTGELFF.

The V and J genes are TRBV7-2 and TRBJ1-2, with no clear D. Deletions cut 2 bases from V and 5 bases from J, with 3 bases between. The CDR3 runs to 11 residues. In germline, CDR1 is SGHTA, CDR2 FQGNSA. CDR3 sequence reads: CASSLLYGYTF. The CDR3 nucleotides read TGTGCCAGCAGCTTACTTTATGGCTACACCTTC.

This clonotype has a count of ten or more. The V call is TRBV5-1, the J call TRBJ1-1; 11 bases fit TRBD1. CDR3 length: 15 residues. The ends lost 0 bases at V and 4 bases at J; junction bases unmatched: 2. Germline assignment: CDR1 SGHRS and CDR2 YFSETQ. CDR3 region: CASSLAGTGGTEAFF. DNA of the CDR3: TGCGCCAGCAGCTTGGCCGGGACAGGGGGCACTGAAGCTTTCTTT.

The sample holds many counts of this clonotype. The rearrangement uses TRBV19 and TRBJ1-5; the D is unclear. CDR3 length: 15 amino acids. Per germline, CDR1 LNHDA and CDR2 SQIVND (reference sequence). V lost 2 bases and J 0 bases, leaving 8 bases between the germline ends. In nucleotides, the CDR3 is TGTGCCAGTAGTATACTGCCCTATAGCAATCAGCCCCAGCATTTT. Encoded protein: CASSILPYSNQPQHF. The variable domain in full, completed from reference TRBV19 and TRBJ1-5, reads DGGITQSPKYLFRKEGQNVTLSCEQNLNHDAMYWYRQDPGQGLRLIYYSQIVNDFQKGDIAEGYSVSREKKESFPLTVTSAQKNPTAFYLCASSILPYSNQPQHFGDGTRLSIL.

This clonotype was picked up many times. The rearrangement uses TRBV12-5 and TRBJ1-2; D is unresolved. Germline-derived CDR1 and CDR2 are LGHNT and FRNRAP. This CDR3 is 13 amino acids long. V was clipped by 1 base and J by 4 bases, with 7 bases between them. The CDR3, as DNA: TGTGCTAGTGGTTTGGCACCTGTCTATGGCTACACCTTC. It specifies CASGLAPVYGYTF.

This clonotype was seen many times. This chain joins TRBV6-2 or TRBV6-3 and TRBJ1-1; D unresolved. V was pared by 2 bases and J by 8 bases, with 18 bases between. The CDR3 length is 15 residues. CDR1 MNHEY and CDR2 SVGEGT come from the germline V gene. The CDR3 here is CASSYPTLKIPEAFF. DNA for the CDR3: TGTGCCAGCAGTTACCCCACGCTTAAGATCCCCGAAGCTTTCTTT.

The genes are TRBV6-1 and TRBJ2-7, with 11 bases that match TRBD1. This CDR3 contains 14 residues. Germline CDR1 is MNHNS and CDR2 is SASEGT. J gave up 2 bases and V 6 bases, and 3 bases lay outside the gene matches. In nucleotides, the CDR3 is TGTGCCAGCAGCAGGGACAGGGGGACCTACGAGCAGTACTTC. It encodes CASSRDRGTYEQYF.

This clonotype was seen a few times. The V call is TRBV6-5, the J call TRBJ2-5; D may be TRBD2 (5 bases). Trimming removed 0 bases at V and 5 bases at J, with 13 bases between. The CDR3 contains 15 residues. CDR1 and CDR2 from the germline V gene are MNHEY and SVGAGI. The CDR3 loop is CASSYSSGAWETQYF. The CDR3 coding sequence is TGTGCCAGCAGTTACTCGAGCGGTGCATGGGAGACCCAGTACTTC.

The sample holds a few counts of this clonotype. This chain links TRBV12-3 or TRBV12-4 with TRBJ1-1; TRBD1 agrees at 10 bases. The CDR3 covers 14 residues. Trimming removed 5 bases from V and 9 bases from J; junction bases left unmatched: 9. The CDR3 coding sequence is TGTGCCAGCAGTCCACGGGACAGGGGAAGCCAAGCTTTCTTT. Translating gives CASSPRDRGSQAFF.

This clonotype was seen at least ten times. This chain joins TRBV30 and TRBJ2-1; 11 nucleotides agree with TRBD2. V lost 3 bases and J lost 10; bases outside the gene matches: 17. Germline V lookup: CDR1 GTSNPN, CDR2 SVGIG (reference sequence). The CDR3 extends over 17 amino acids. CDR3 region: CAWSREVAGGPSREQFF. In DNA form, the CDR3 reads TGTGCCTGGAGCCGTGAAGTAGCGGGGGGGCCTTCGAGAGAGCAGTTCTTC.

The sample holds many counts of this clonotype. This rearrangement joins TRBV27 to TRBJ1-5, with no clear D. Trimming took off 5 bases at V and 0 bases at J, with 11 bases between the two ends. The CDR3 has 15 residues. In germline, CDR1 is MNHEY, CDR2 SMNVEV (reference sequence). In DNA, the CDR3 is TGTGCCAGCAGTCTTGAGGGTTATAGCAATCAGCCCCAGCATTTT. It translates to CASSLEGYSNQPQHF.

The CDR3 reads CASSYSQPGLAFLDEQYF. Written as DNA, the CDR3 is TGTGCCAGCAGTTACTCACAGCCGGGACTAGCGTTTTTAGACGAGCAGTACTTC. V is TRBV6-2 or TRBV6-3 and J is TRBJ2-7; 10 bases are a match to TRBD2. With V trimmed by 0 bases and J by 5 bases, 13 bases remained unmatched. In germline, CDR1 is MNHEY, CDR2 SVGEGT. The CDR3 spans 18 residues.

The chain uses TRBV4-3 and TRBJ1-1; the D gene is possibly TRBD1 (6 bases). V was trimmed by 0 bases and J by 0 bases, leaving 11 bases between them. Germline V gene lookup returns CDR1 LGHNA and CDR2 YSLEER. The CDR3 consists of 16 residues. The CDR3: CASSQDSAGVNTEAFF. In DNA form, the CDR3 reads TGCGCCAGCAGCCAAGACTCGGCAGGGGTGAACACTGAAGCTTTCTTT.

This clonotype was counted at least ten times. The V call is TRBV9, the J call TRBJ2-5; perhaps TRBD2 as D (6 bases). Germline CDR1 and CDR2: SGDLS and YYNGEE. V lost 4 bases and J lost 5, with 15 bases in between. The CDR3 sequence is 14 residues long. The CDR3 reads CASSPGRGTETQYF. The CDR3 region has the DNA TGTGCCAGCAGCCCCGGGCGGGGTACGGAGACCCAGTACTTC.

This clonotype was picked up many times. The chain links TRBV7-3 to TRBJ1-1; maybe TRBD1 (5 bases). Trimming stripped 6 bases from V and 7 bases from J, with 12 bases between. CDR3 length equals 12 residues. The germline gives CDR1 SGHTA, CDR2 FQGTGA. Here the CDR3 reads CASREGRGEAFF. The CDR3 region has the DNA TGTGCCAGCAGAGAAGGGAGGGGTGAAGCTTTCTTT. Variable domain in full (rest from reference TRBV7-3 and TRBJ1-1): GAGVSQTPSNKVTEKGKYVELRCDPISGHTALYWYRQSLGQGPEFLIYFQGTGAADDSGLPNDRFFAVRPEGSVSTLKIQRTERGDSAVYLCASREGRGEAFFGQGTRLTVV.

This clonotype was seen ten or more times. This chain's CDR3 is CASRITNNYGYTF. The DNA of the CDR3 is TGTGCCAGCAGGATTACTAACAACTATGGCTACACCTTC. This sequence joins TRBV6-2 or TRBV6-3 and TRBJ1-2, with unresolved D. CDR1 and CDR2 from the germline V gene are MNHEY and SVGEGT. Trimming shortened V by 6 bases and J by 2 bases, and 10 bases separated the two germline ends. The CDR3 totals 13 residues.